This TCR beta chain originates from a study of naive and memory T cell subsets. Findings of the study overall: Especially in CD8 cells, naive repertoires contained a few larger clonotypes, possibly CD45RA-re-expressing memory cells.

An equimolar mix of two oligonucleotides served as the beta constant-region primer for TRBC1 and TRBC2. Four rounds of PCR amplified the ligated cDNA using nested alpha and beta constant-region primers plus SP2. Ligation attached a single-stranded oligonucleotide with a 12-nucleotide UMI and the SP2 primer to the cDNA 3' end. In TCRdb, the UMI-ligation and nested PCR reads were re-called with MiXCR into one record per CDR3 protein. The sample includes under 150,000 distinct CDR3 sequences, approximately 21% of them seen just once. Notes on this clonotype: The antigen is not known.

Four subsets defined by CD45RA and CD27 were sorted after CD3, CD4, CD8 and live/dead staining. Deletions cut 9 bases from V and 0 bases from J, with 17 bases between. Germline V gene sequence: CDR1 SNHLY, CDR2 FYNNEI. The CDR3 loop spans 16 amino acids. The V call is TRBV2, the J call TRBJ2-2; D call uncertain. The sequenced material came from naive CD8+ T cells from blood. The TCR was taken from a human donor in good health. Here the CDR3 reads CASDKPWGSNTGELFF. CDR3 sequence (DNA): TGTGCCAGTGACAAACCCTGGGGTTCGAACACCGGGGAGCTGTTTTTT.